This is a list of T cell receptor beta chains from one sample in a study of vaccination and CD4 T cells after COVID-19. MiXCR, applied by TCRdb to the PCR reads, yields one record per CDR3 protein. Of some 20,000 distinct CDR3 sequences in the sample, roughly 31% are singletons; the top ten hold 14% to 15%. Antigens of these TCRs are unknown. Material: cultured CD4+ T cells from blood. Receptor source: a human donor with COVID-19. CDR3s include the opening cysteine and the closing phenylalanine or tryptophan. A D gene is named only where the DNA matches it firmly. Expanded clones are given a class, and other clones once, few, many or no size at all.

j_call,clone_size,d_call,v_call,cdr3_aa,cdr3_nt
TRBJ2-5,.,TRBD1,TRBV10-3,CAISGKGTGSQETQYF,TGTGCCATCAGTGGTAAGGGGACAGGGAGTCAAGAGACCCAGTACTTC
TRBJ1-5,medium-sized,TRBD1,TRBV19,CASSIGTGGGGSNQPQHF,TGTGCCAGTAGTATAGGGACAGGGGGCGGTGGTAGCAATCAGCCCCAGCATTTT
TRBJ1-2,.,.,TRBV28,CASRTPRAGTYGYTF,TGTGCCAGCAGGACACCCCGGGCGGGGACCTATGGCTACACCTTC
TRBJ1-2,few,.,TRBV7-9,CASSLHQGEYGYTF,TGTGCCAGCAGTCTACATCAGGGAGAGTATGGCTACACCTTC
TRBJ2-3,few,.,TRBV20-1,CSARDRLGSQAGDTQYF,TGCAGTGCTAGAGATCGACTTGGAAGCCAGGCGGGAGATACGCAGTATTTT
TRBJ1-1,.,.,TRBV28,CASSRGPNTEAFF,TGTGCCAGCAGCCGTGGGCCGAACACTGAAGCTTTCTTT
TRBJ2-5,.,TRBD2,TRBV7-2,CASSLVGAGGRETQYF,TGTGCCAGCAGCTTAGTGGGGGCGGGGGGGAGAGAGACCCAGTACTTC
TRBJ1-2,few,.,TRBV20-1,CSARQAGGHGYTF,TGCAGTGCCCGACAAGCGGGAGGCCATGGCTACACCTTC
TRBJ1-5,few,.,TRBV5-1,CASSLDLGANQPQHF,TGCGCCAGCAGCTTAGACCTAGGGGCCAATCAGCCCCAGCATTTT
TRBJ2-3,few,.,TRBV7-9,CASSLDQGGGTQYF,TGTGCCAGCAGCTTAGACCAGGGAGGGGGTACGCAGTATTTT
TRBJ2-1,.,TRBD2,TRBV12-3/TRBV12-4,CASRGLAPNEQFF,TGTGCCAGCAGGGGACTAGCCCCCAATGAGCAGTTCTTC
TRBJ2-1,.,.,TRBV11-2,CASSLAVTGLRYNEQFF,TGTGCCAGCAGCTTAGCCGTAACAGGGTTACGCTACAATGAGCAGTTCTTC
TRBJ2-3,few,.,TRBV24-1,CATSQGTDTQYF,TGTGCCACCAGTCAGGGCACAGATACGCAGTATTTT
TRBJ1-2,.,.,TRBV7-2,CASRVPQEGYTF,TGTGCCAGCAGAGTCCCTCAGGAGGGCTACACCTTC
TRBJ1-2,.,.,TRBV12-3/TRBV12-4,CASSNQGPDYGYTF,TGTGCCAGCAGTAATCAGGGGCCCGACTATGGCTACACCTTC
TRBJ2-5,few,.,TRBV2,CASGIQAGGQETQYF,TGTGCCAGCGGTATACAAGCGGGTGGACAAGAGACCCAGTACTTC
TRBJ1-1,.,TRBD1,TRBV27,CASSSRTGSTEAFF,TGTGCCAGCAGTTCCCGGACAGGGAGCACTGAAGCTTTCTTT
TRBJ2-5,.,TRBD2,TRBV6-2/TRBV6-3,CASSYSISGGALETQYF,TGTGCCAGCAGTTACTCGATTAGCGGGGGGGCCTTGGAGACCCAGTACTTC
TRBJ2-1,.,.,TRBV28,CASVGSRVGNEQFF,TGTGCCAGCGTGGGCAGCAGGGTTGGCAATGAGCAGTTCTTC
TRBJ1-2,.,TRBD1,TRBV19,CASSMDRGRGGYTF,TGTGCCAGTAGTATGGACAGGGGGCGCGGTGGCTACACCTTC
TRBJ1-1,few,.,TRBV11-2,CASSPASYGNTEAFF,TGTGCCAGCAGCCCCGCGTCGTACGGGAACACTGAAGCTTTCTTT
TRBJ2-7,.,.,TRBV19,CASSISRAGEQYF,TGTGCCAGTAGTATCTCCCGGGCGGGCGAGCAGTACTTC
TRBJ2-2,few,.,TRBV6-2/TRBV6-3,CASSYYAVVDTGELFF,TGTGCCAGCAGTTATTACGCGGTGGTCGACACCGGGGAGCTGTTTTTT
TRBJ1-2,few,.,TRBV30,CAWSVVTGGGYGYTF,TGTGCCTGGAGTGTCGTAACAGGCGGCGGCTATGGCTACACCTTC
TRBJ1-6,.,.,TRBV20-1,CSAPNPSYNSPLHF,TGCAGTGCTCCCAACCCCAGCTATAATTCACCCCTCCACTTT
TRBJ1-3,few,TRBD1,TRBV7-2,CASSWGQGNTIYF,TGTGCCAGCAGCTGGGGACAGGGAAACACCATATATTTT
TRBJ1-4,few,.,TRBV6-1,CASRAQGGHEKLFF,TGTGCCAGCAGAGCACAGGGAGGACATGAAAAACTGTTTTTT
TRBJ2-5,few,.,TRBV15,CATSRDHPFIETQYF,TGTGCCACCAGCAGAGACCATCCGTTCATAGAGACCCAGTACTTC
TRBJ1-3,.,.,TRBV27,CASSSLNRAQRRIYF,TGTGCCAGCAGCTCCCTAAACAGGGCGCAGAGACGAATATATTTT
TRBJ1-2,few,TRBD1,TRBV19,CASIQGGGGSYGYTF,TGTGCCAGTATACAAGGTGGAGGGGGCAGCTATGGCTACACCTTC
TRBJ2-6,few,TRBD1,TRBV10-1,CASSDTGAGANVLTF,TGCGCCAGCAGCGACACAGGGGCCGGGGCCAACGTCCTGACTTTC
TRBJ2-5,.,.,TRBV10-3,CATLPGPTGQTQYF,TGTGCCACACTTCCGGGACCTACAGGGCAGACCCAGTACTTC
TRBJ2-7,.,.,TRBV24-1,CATSVAGSTYEQYF,TGTGCCACCAGTGTCGCGGGGTCCACCTACGAGCAGTACTTC
TRBJ1-1,.,.,TRBV7-8,CASSLREGNTEAFF,TGTGCCAGCAGCTTACGCGAGGGGAACACTGAAGCTTTCTTT
TRBJ2-7,few,TRBD2,TRBV7-9,CASSLAGGSSYEQYF,TGTGCCAGCAGCTTAGCGGGGGGGAGCTCCTACGAGCAGTACTTC
TRBJ2-1,once,TRBD2,TRBV12-3/TRBV12-4,CASSLAGGSNEQFF,TGTGCCAGCAGTTTGGCGGGGGGGTCCAATGAGCAGTTCTTC
TRBJ2-5,.,TRBD2,TRBV20-1,CSARKGGGGAGETQYF,TGCAGTGCTAGAAAGGGGGGCGGGGGGGCCGGAGAGACCCAGTACTTC
TRBJ2-7,.,.,TRBV11-3,CASSLDQGKQYF,TGTGCCAGCAGCTTAGACCAGGGTAAGCAGTACTTC
TRBJ1-6,.,.,TRBV7-9,CASSLTPGVNSPLHF,TGTGCCAGCAGCTTAACCCCGGGGGTAAATTCACCCCTCCACTTT
TRBJ2-3,.,.,TRBV19,CASSISPVTTDTQYF,TGTGCCAGTAGTATCTCGCCAGTAACTACAGATACGCAGTATTTT
TRBJ2-3,.,.,TRBV29-1,CSVLEDTQYF,TGCAGCGTGCTTGAGGATACGCAGTATTTT
TRBJ2-5,few,.,TRBV7-9,CASSLEFLKTQYF,TGTGCCAGCAGCTTAGAGTTTCTGAAGACCCAGTACTTC
TRBJ1-1,few,.,TRBV20-1,CSAREGGTRNTEAFF,TGCAGTGCTAGAGAAGGAGGGACACGGAACACTGAAGCTTTCTTT
TRBJ2-7,.,.,TRBV12-5,CASGVRGGSYEQYF,TGTGCTAGTGGGGTAAGGGGGGGGAGCTACGAGCAGTACTTC